The rows below give T cell receptor beta chains drawn from one sample of a study of shared clonotypes between healthy human individuals. Method: immunoSEQ multiplex PCR; TCRdb's copy keeps in-frame clones and lacks some. The sample has over 2,000,000 clones, 85% to 95% seen once; the top ten hold roughly 1.7%. Input material: naive CD8+ T cells from PBMCs. The origin of the receptors is a man younger than 35 in good health. Some clones in this sample may be carry-over from other donors' samples. Both conserved end residues are part of each CDR3. The D gene is left open where the match is weak. Clone sizes are given selectively: once, few, many, or a class where the clone is expanded.

TRBJ1-1	.	TRBV6-5	.	CASSTPFDRNTEAFF	TGTGCCAGCAGTACACCGTTCGACAGGAACACTGAAGCTTTCTTT
TRBJ1-2	.	TRBV14	.	CASSQPGRDYGYTF	TGTGCCAGCAGCCAACCCGGCAGGGACTATGGCTACACCTTC
TRBJ2-3	TRBD2	TRBV7-3	.	CASSLRGGRSTDTQYF	TGTGCCAGCAGCTTAAGGGGCGGGAGAAGCACAGATACGCAGTATTTT
TRBJ2-7	.	TRBV29-1	.	CSVEDTGSHEQYF	TGCAGCGTTGAAGATACAGGGTCCCACGAGCAGTACTTC
TRBJ1-3	.	TRBV7-9	.	CASRAGGMTGNTIYF	TGTGCCAGCAGGGCGGGGGGAATGACCGGAAACACCATATATTTT
TRBJ1-1	.	TRBV6-5	.	CASSPTGDTEAFF	TGTGCCAGCAGTCCCACGGGGGACACTGAAGCTTTCTTT
TRBJ2-1	.	TRBV7-9	.	CASSLVLTYNEQFF	TGTGCCAGCAGCTTAGTTCTGACGTACAATGAGCAGTTCTTC
TRBJ1-3	.	TRBV5-8	.	CASSLVLGTSSSGNTIYF	TGTGCCAGCAGCTTGGTACTAGGGACCTCCTCTTCTGGAAACACCATATATTTT
TRBJ2-2	TRBD1	TRBV7-9	.	CASSPKTGKTTGELFF	TGTGCCAGCAGCCCCAAGACAGGGAAGACCACCGGGGAGCTGTTTTTT
TRBJ2-7	.	TRBV7-9	.	CASSPRGRSYEQYF	TGTGCCAGCAGCCCCAGGGGTCGCTCCTACGAGCAGTACTTC
TRBJ2-5	.	TRBV5-4	.	CASSFGGQGTQYF	TGTGCCAGCAGCTTTGGGGGGCAGGGGACCCAGTACTTC
TRBJ2-1	.	TRBV6-6	.	CASSYGDEQFF	TGTGCCAGCAGTTACGGGGACGAGCAGTTCTTC
TRBJ1-2	TRBD1	TRBV13	.	CASSSPGQGLTGYTF	TGTGCCAGCAGCTCCCCGGGACAGGGGTTGACTGGCTACACCTTC
TRBJ2-1	.	TRBV27	.	CASRRPHLGDEQFF	TGTGCCAGCAGACGCCCGCACCTCGGGGATGAGCAGTTCTTC
TRBJ2-7	.	TRBV27	.	CASSLLPGAGYYEQYF	TGTGCCAGCAGTTTATTACCGGGAGCGGGCTACTACGAGCAGTACTTC
TRBJ2-7	.	TRBV7-9	once	CASSHAGYEQYF	TGTGCCAGCAGCCACGCCGGTTACGAGCAGTACTTC
TRBJ1-4	.	TRBV27	.	CASRTRGDEKLFF	TGTGCCAGCAGGACCAGAGGAGATGAAAAACTGTTTTTT
TRBJ2-7	TRBD2	TRBV18	once	CASSPPGIAGILHEQYF	TGTGCCAGCTCACCGCCAGGGATAGCGGGAATTCTCCACGAGCAGTACTTC
TRBJ2-1	.	TRBV10-3	.	CAISESEGSYNEQFF	TGTGCCATCAGTGAGTCGGAGGGGTCCTACAATGAGCAGTTCTTC
TRBJ2-3	TRBD2	TRBV4-3	.	CASSQSPGLAGGADTQYF	TGCGCCAGCAGCCAGTCCCCGGGACTAGCGGGAGGGGCAGATACGCAGTATTTT
TRBJ2-7	TRBD1	TRBV7-2	.	CASSLLTGQRYEQYF	TGTGCCAGCAGCTTACTGACAGGGCAGAGATACGAGCAGTACTTC
TRBJ2-7	.	TRBV5-1	.	CASSWTKAGTSYEQYF	TGCGCCAGCAGCTGGACGAAGGCGGGAACTTCCTACGAGCAGTACTTC
TRBJ2-7	.	TRBV27	.	CASSREKRDVLEQYF	TGTGCCAGCAGTCGAGAAAAACGAGATGTCCTCGAGCAGTACTTC
TRBJ2-2	TRBD1	TRBV27	.	CASSGVEDRVREATGELFF	TGTGCCAGCAGTGGGGTTGAGGACAGGGTTAGAGAAGCGACCGGGGAGCTGTTTTTT
TRBJ2-4	.	TRBV7-9	once	CASSLAGGLKNIQYF	TGTGCCAGCAGCTTAGCGGGAGGACTCAAAAACATTCAGTACTTC
TRBJ2-7	.	TRBV29-1	.	CSVGGGNYEQYF	TGCAGCGTTGGAGGGGGGAACTACGAGCAGTACTTC
TRBJ1-2	.	TRBV11-2	.	CASSLNGVSNYGYTF	TGTGCCAGCAGCTTAAACGGGGTCTCTAACTATGGCTACACCTTC
TRBJ2-7	TRBD2	TRBV4-2	.	CASSQPGLAGPYEQYF	TGTGCCAGCAGCCAGCCGGGACTAGCGGGACCCTACGAGCAGTACTTC
TRBJ2-3	.	TRBV9	.	CASSVGGPSTDTQYF	TGTGCCAGCAGCGTAGGCGGGCCTAGCACAGATACGCAGTATTTT
TRBJ2-1	.	TRBV7-8	.	CASSPRAEQFF	TGTGCCAGCAGCCCCAGGGCTGAGCAGTTCTTC
TRBJ2-7	.	TRBV4-1	.	CASSPRTVSYEQYF	TGCGCCAGCAGCCCTAGGACAGTCTCCTACGAGCAGTACTTC
TRBJ2-7	TRBD1	TRBV6-6	.	CASSYSVLQGAYEQYF	TGTGCCAGCAGTTACTCGGTTTTACAGGGGGCCTACGAGCAGTACTTC
TRBJ2-2	.	TRBV29-1	.	CSTRDRGSGELFF	TGCAGCACCCGGGACCGAGGAAGTGGGGAGCTGTTTTTT
TRBJ1-5	TRBD1	TRBV27	.	CASQDRGNQPQHF	TGTGCCAGCCAGGACAGGGGCAATCAACCCCAGCATTTT
TRBJ2-7	.	TRBV6-5	.	CASSYSTFGDEQYF	TGTGCCAGCAGTTACTCGACTTTTGGGGATGAGCAGTACTTC
TRBJ2-1	TRBD2	TRBV5-6	.	CASSLASGITDEQFF	TGTGCCAGCAGCTTGGCTAGCGGGATCACAGATGAGCAGTTCTTC
TRBJ2-2	.	TRBV5-1	.	CASSDKLGELFF	TGCGCCAGCAGCGACAAGTTGGGGGAGCTGTTTTTT
TRBJ1-2	.	TRBV15	.	CATSRTMGAPYGYTF	TGTGCCACCAGCCGGACCATGGGGGCGCCCTATGGCTACACCTTC
TRBJ2-1	.	TRBV7-8	.	CASSFGLNEQFF	TGTGCCAGCAGTTTCGGACTAAATGAGCAGTTCTTC
TRBJ2-7	.	TRBV27	once	CASSFQGNEQYF	TGTGCCAGCAGTTTCCAGGGCAACGAGCAGTACTTC
TRBJ1-3	.	TRBV4-2	once	CASSPEETGLSLRDTIYF	TGTGCCAGCAGCCCGGAGGAGACAGGACTTTCTTTGCGGGACACCATATATTTT
TRBJ2-1	TRBD1	TRBV7-9	.	CASSLTTTGVNEQFF	TGTGCCAGCAGCTTAACGACCACAGGGGTCAATGAGCAGTTCTTC
TRBJ2-1	TRBD2	TRBV4-3	.	CASSQVSGGRAEQFF	TGCGCCAGCAGCCAAGTTTCGGGAGGGAGGGCTGAGCAGTTCTTC
TRBJ2-7	TRBD2	TRBV27	.	CASSFLLAGGPHEQYF	TGTGCCAGCAGTTTTTTATTAGCGGGAGGGCCCCACGAGCAGTACTTC
TRBJ2-1	TRBD2	TRBV7-2	.	CASSLAPAGGPQFF	TGTGCCAGCAGCTTAGCCCCAGCGGGAGGGCCGCAGTTCTTC
TRBJ2-5	.	TRBV7-2	once	CASSQRGGETQYF	TGTGCCAGCAGCCAAAGGGGTGGGGAGACCCAGTACTTC